The clone carrying this TCR beta chain was picked up a small number of times. Its antigen remains unidentified. Healthy individuals of Caucasian origin from Russia, aged 6 to 90, served as donors. Every participating donor contributed about 10 milliliters of peripheral blood through a draw. Germline CDR1 MNHNS, CDR2 SASEGT. There are 17 residues in the CDR3. V was clipped by 4 bases and J by 0 bases, with 13 bases between them. The data were obtained in a study of blood T cells in healthy people across ages. General observations from the study: It was not possible, with unsorted PBMCs, to conclusively compare naive and antigen-experienced cells.

A J-beta primer mix and a sample-barcoded 5' primer were used in a second PCR of about 6 to 12 cycles. Unique molecular identifiers of 12 random nucleotides labeled each cDNA. TCRdb re-called the 5' RACE reads through MiXCR, storing one row per CDR3 protein. The sample has about 970,000 distinct CDR3 sequences, approximately 50% seen once. Sequencing was done on a sample of blood. The rearrangement joins TRBV6-1 to TRBJ2-6, with D possibly being TRBD1 (5 bases). The origin of this receptor is an older woman in good health. The CDR3 loop is CASSVRTYPSGANVLTF. CDR3 nucleotides: TGTGCCAGCAGTGTCAGGACATACCCCTCTGGGGCCAACGTCCTGACTTTC.